The present entry profiles one T cell receptor (beta chain) with its context. Clones were sequenced by immunoSEQ multiplex PCR, and TCRdb holds only the in-frame ones, with some missing. Among roughly 450,000 clones, about nine tenths were seen once, and the ten largest hold more than 0.55%. The sample originates from a study of blood T cell repertoires in COVID-19. Study-wide context: Nucleic acid was either cDNA or gDNA, and it came from T cells, B-cell-depleted T cells, or PBMCs.

Recruitment covered about two dozen US areas and drew participants whose ages spanned roughly 18 to 90 years. Participant-reported clinical history was the basis for cohort assignment. The CDR3 consists of 16 residues. The V and J ends lost 4 bases and 0 bases respectively, with 12 bases between them. In germline, CDR1 is MNHEY, CDR2 SVGAGI. The clonotype was recovered from a man aged 18 to 29 who had recovered from COVID-19. The genes are TRBV6-5 and TRBJ1-4, with TRBD1 as a possible D gene (5 bases). What was sequenced was PBMCs or T cells enriched from blood (not recorded which). The CDR3 DNA sequence: TGTGCCAGCAGTTCGGGGGTAGGGGCAACTAATGAAAAACTGTTTTTT. It encodes CASSSGVGATNEKLFF.